One and the same sample provided the 12 T cell receptor beta chains below, sequenced in a study of CD8 T cells in ankylosing spondylitis. In TCRdb, the 5' RACE reads were re-called with MiXCR into one record per CDR3 protein. The data hold 200,000 to 250,000 distinct CDR3 sequences, with around 25% observed a single time. The sequenced sample was blood, either unsorted or a sorted T cell fraction (not recorded which). The receptors shown here come from a male donor with ankylosing spondylitis or in good health (not recorded which).

This clonotype has ten or more counts. The J gene is TRBJ1-3, the V gene TRBV6-1; D not resolved. From germline, CDR1 is MNHNS and CDR2 SASEGT. This CDR3 contains 16 residues. Trimming left V 6 bases short and J 0 bases short, with 15 bases between. DNA for the CDR3: TGTGCCAGCAGATCAGATCGTCCCGTCTCTGGAAACACCATATATTTT. Protein product: CASRSDRPVSGNTIYF.

This clonotype showed up just once. V usage is TRBV20-1 and J usage is TRBJ2-1; TRBD2 matches 12 bases. Germline CDR1 and CDR2: DFQATT and SNEGSKA (reference sequence). V lost 5 bases, J lost 5 bases, and 13 bases stayed unmatched. The CDR3 runs 17 residues. CDR3 DNA sequence: TGCAGTGCTCGATCCGGGGGCCGGACTAGCGGGAACAATGAGCAGTTCTTC. Encoded protein: CSARSGGRTSGNNEQFF.

Notes on this clonotype: A much larger clone differs by one base, so this may be a read error. V usage is TRBV5-1 and J usage is TRBJ1-1; 7 bases fit TRBD1. The CDR3 runs 13 residues. Germline CDR1 is SGHRS and CDR2 is YFSETQ. V was clipped by 4 bases and J by 0 bases; unmatched bases: 0. For the CDR3, the DNA is TGCGCCAGCAGCGGGACAGTGAACACTGAAGCTTTCTTT. Residues: CASSGTVNTEAFF.

This clonotype has just a few counts. This chain joins TRBV12-3 or TRBV12-4 and TRBJ2-3, with TRBD2 identical over 11 bases. CDR3 length: 15 amino acids. V lost 7 bases to trimming and J lost 1 base; unmatched junction nucleotides: 4. The CDR3 region is CASTTSGSGTDTQYF. DNA for the CDR3: TGTGCCAGCACCACTAGCGGGAGCGGCACAGATACGCAGTATTTT.

This clonotype was seen repeatedly, ten times or more. This chain links TRBV12-3 or TRBV12-4 with TRBJ2-1, with D perhaps TRBD2 (6 bases). This CDR3 is built from 15 residues. Between the trimmed V and J ends, which lost 6 bases and 6 bases, there was a span of 18 bases. CDR3 in amino acids: CASSPPGSAVNEQFF. The CDR3 nucleotides read TGTGCCAGCAGCCCCCCCGGGAGCGCGGTCAATGAGCAGTTCTTC.

The gene calls are TRBV18 and TRBJ2-1, with D tentatively TRBD1 or TRBD2 (5 bases each). Trimming removed 5 bases from V and 5 bases from J, with 10 bases in between. There are 13 residues in the CDR3. CDR1 and CDR2 from the germline V gene are KGHSH and LQKENI. The CDR3 loop is CASSTGLNNEQFF. CDR3 sequence (DNA): TGTGCCAGCTCAACAGGACTCAACAATGAGCAGTTCTTC.

This clonotype appeared many times. The chain is built from TRBV3-1 and TRBJ2-7, with D perhaps given as TRBD1 or TRBD2 (6 bases each). Germline CDR1 and CDR2: LGHDT and YNNKEL (reference sequence). The CDR3 is 12 residues long. V lost 7 bases and J lost 8, with 15 bases in between. CDR3: CASKGGERKQYF. CDR3 DNA sequence: TGTGCCAGCAAGGGGGGAGAGAGGAAGCAGTACTTC.

The table lists this clonotype with many counts. The rearrangement uses TRBV10-3 and TRBJ2-3; a weak D match, TRBD2 (6 bases). V lost 6 bases, J lost 2 bases, and 12 bases lay in between. In germline, CDR1 is ENHRY, CDR2 SYGVKD. The CDR3 totals 14 residues. For the CDR3, the DNA is TGTGCCATCAGGGCCGCGGGGTTCACAGATACGCAGTATTTT. Translating gives CAIRAAGFTDTQYF.

This clonotype has a handful of counts. The chain links TRBV18 to TRBJ1-1; 9 nucleotides match TRBD1. The CDR3 is made up of 15 amino acids. V dropped 3 bases and J dropped 7; count of bases not matched to a gene: 9. Germline V gene lookup returns CDR1 KGHSH and CDR2 LQKENI. The CDR3 region has the DNA TGTGCCAGCTCACCGGTCCGGGACAGGGTGGGTGAAGCTTTCTTT. Translated, it gives CASSPVRDRVGEAFF.

The gene calls are TRBV29-1 and TRBJ2-1; TRBD2 matches 10 bases. Germline V gene data show CDR1 as SQVTM and CDR2 as ANQGSEA. With V trimmed by 3 bases and J by 0 bases, 2 bases remained unmatched. The length of the CDR3 is 15 residues. CDR3 residues: CSVEGLAPSYNEQFF. CDR3 nucleotides: TGCAGCGTTGAGGGACTAGCGCCCTCCTACAATGAGCAGTTCTTC.

The CDR3 DNA sequence: TGTGCCAGCAGCGACCGACTAGCGGGAGGGCCATGCGAGCAGTTCTTC. Encoded protein: CASSDRLAGGPCEQFF. V usage is TRBV21-1 and J usage is TRBJ2-1; the table's D call TRBD2 went unverified against the DNA. TRBV21-1 is an annotated pseudogene. The CDR3 contains 16 residues.

The genes are TRBV29-1 and TRBJ2-2, with a possible D match to TRBD1 (5 bases). V lost 7 bases, J lost 0 bases, and 9 bases lay in between. This CDR3 region has 13 residues. Germline CDR1 SQVTM, CDR2 ANQGSEA. In nucleotides, the CDR3 is TGCAGCGCGGACAAAACGAACACCGGGGAGCTGTTTTTT. It codes for CSADKTNTGELFF.